This entry lists 7 T cell receptor beta chains sequenced from one sample in a study of shared clonotypes between healthy human individuals. Some clones are missing from TCRdb's copy, which holds only in-frame ones; the method was immunoSEQ multiplex PCR. The table lists some 2,500,000 clones, less than 95% of them singletons. The specimen sequenced was naive CD4+ T cells from PBMCs. Subset indicated: CD45RA+ positively selected. Receptors originate from a man aged 18 to 29 in good health. Some clones in this sample may be carry-over from other donors' samples.

The V call is TRBV11-3, the J call TRBJ2-3; D is unclear. The CDR3 loop spans 11 amino acids. Trimming removed 5 bases at V and 2 bases at J, with 2 bases between. CDR1 and CDR2 (germline): SGHNT, YENEEA. The CDR3 coding sequence is TGTGCCAGCAGCCACACAGATACGCAGTATTTT. Its translation is CASSHTDTQYF.

The sample holds one count of this clone. The rearrangement uses TRBV5-1 and TRBJ2-1; D gene unclear. CDR3 length equals 13 residues. V gave up 3 bases and J gave up 6 bases, with 10 bases separating them. Germline assignment: CDR1 SGHRS and CDR2 YFSETQ. DNA for the CDR3: TGCGCCAGCAGCTCGAGGACGGTCAATGAGCAGTTCTTC. Translating gives CASSSRTVNEQFF. Full variable domain (outside the CDR3, taken from reference TRBV5-1 and TRBJ2-1): KAGVTQTPRYLIKTRGQQVTLSCSPISGHRSVSWYQQTPGQGLQFLFEYFSETQRNKGNFPGRFSGRQFSNSRSEMNVSTLELGDSALYLCASSSRTVNEQFFGPGTRLTVL.

The V call is TRBV7-6, the J call TRBJ1-1; D possibly corresponds to TRBD1 (5 bases). Germline values: CDR1 SGHVS, CDR2 FNYEAQ. The CDR3 totals 14 residues. Trimming took 6 bases from V and 1 from J, leaving 12 bases between them. As DNA, the CDR3 is TGTGCCAGCAGTTGGATCCAGGGGAACACTGAAGCTTTCTTT. The encoded protein is CASSWIQGNTEAFF.

This chain uses TRBV28 with TRBJ2-2; D might be TRBD2 (6 bases). The germline V gene has CDR1 MDHEN and CDR2 SYDVKM. The V end lost 2 bases, the J end lost 6 bases, and 13 bases lay between the germline ends. The CDR3 sequence is 15 residues long. CDR3 nucleotide sequence: TGTGCCAGCAGTTTACGGACTACAAATGCCGGGGAGCTGTTTTTT. Translated: CASSLRTTNAGELFF. Looking up the rest from reference TRBV28 and TRBJ2-2 gives the full variable domain: DVKVTQSSRYLVKRTGEKVFLECVQDMDHENMFWYRQDPGLGLRLIYFSYDVKMKEKGDIPEGYSVSREKKERFSLILESASTNQTSMYLCASSLRTTNAGELFFGEGSRLTVL.

The chain links TRBV19 to TRBJ2-7; 9 bases align to TRBD2. CDR3 length: 14 residues. In germline, CDR1 is LNHDA, CDR2 SQIVND (reference sequence). The J segment lost 5 bases and the V segment lost 3 bases, leaving 5 bases of the junction unmatched. The CDR3 loop is CASSILAGSHEQYF. The CDR3 DNA follows: TGTGCCAGTAGTATCCTAGCGGGATCCCACGAGCAGTACTTC.

V and J are TRBV5-4 and TRBJ2-1; 8 bases are a match to TRBD1. The germline CDR1 and CDR2 sequences are SGHNT and YYREEE (reference sequence). Trimming cost V 0 bases and J 7 bases; bases outside gene matches: 9. The CDR3 contains 16 residues. Here the CDR3 DNA reads TGTGCCAGCAGCTTGGCCGGACAGGGAAGTTTAAATGAGCAGTTCTTC. As protein: CASSLAGQGSLNEQFF.

This clone was observed a handful of times. The gene calls are TRBV29-1 and TRBJ2-1; 8 bases align to TRBD2. The ends lost 6 bases at V and 2 bases at J; junction bases unmatched: 15. Germline assignment: CDR1 SQVTM and CDR2 ANQGSEA. The CDR3 has 17 amino acids. The CDR3 sequence is CSVRRWRGAETYNEQFF. For the CDR3, the DNA is TGCAGCGTGAGAAGGTGGCGGGGGGCGGAGACCTACAATGAGCAGTTCTTC.